This entry lists 14 T cell receptor beta chains sequenced from one sample in a study of blood T cells in healthy people across ages. A second about 6 to 12 cycle PCR used barcoded and J-beta primers. TCRdb recomputed calls from the 5' RACE reads with MiXCR, one row per CDR3 protein. The sample has fewer than 800,000 distinct CDR3 sequences, less than 40% seen once. The sample consisted of blood. The source is a woman older than 75 in good health.

About this clonotype itself: This may stem from a read error, because a much larger clone lies one nucleotide away. V and J are TRBV21-1 and TRBJ1-5; the D call of TRBD1 is as the table states it, not checked on the DNA. TRBV21-1 is a listed pseudogene. This CDR3 is 17 amino acids long. Here the CDR3 DNA reads TGTGCCAGCAGCTACTCCTCCCGGGGGGGAATGGGTCAGCCCCAGCATTTT. Its translation: CASSYSSRGGMGQPQHF.

In this sample, this clonotype turned up many times. The rearrangement joins TRBV20-1 to TRBJ2-1; 7 bases match TRBD1. Germline V gene data show CDR1 as DFQATT and CDR2 as SNEGSKA (reference sequence). V was clipped by 4 bases and J by 7 bases; unmatched bases: 1. There are 11 residues in the CDR3. Here the CDR3 reads CSATDRNEQFF. The CDR3 DNA is TGCAGTGCTACGGACAGGAATGAGCAGTTCTTC.

This clonotype was counted ten times or more. The chain employs TRBV9 and TRBJ2-7; D unresolved. V lost 0 bases to trimming and J lost 7 bases, with 11 bases between them. The CDR3 sequence is 13 residues long. The V gene's germline CDR1 is SGDLS and CDR2 YYNGEE. In DNA form, the CDR3 reads TGTGCCAGCAGCGTAGGCATTGAGAGGGAGCAGTACTTC. It codes for CASSVGIEREQYF.

With respect to this clonotype: A much more abundant neighbour one base away suggests this may be a read error. The genes are TRBV2 and TRBJ2-7; the match to TRBD2 covers 7 bases. Germline V gene data show CDR1 as SNHLY and CDR2 as FYNNEI. The CDR3 loop spans 10 amino acids. Losses at the gene ends were 4 bases for V and 9 bases for J; bases not matched to a gene: 0. CDR3 coding DNA: TGTGCCAGCAGTGGGGGGGGGCAGTACTTC. This encodes CASSGGGQYF.

V is TRBV28 and J is TRBJ1-2; unclear D gene. This CDR3 has 13 residues. Trimming removed 1 base from V and 9 bases from J, with 12 bases in between. The germline gives CDR1 MDHEN, CDR2 SYDVKM. CDR3 nucleotide sequence: TGTGCCAGCAGTTTATTATCAGAGAGGAGCTACACCTTC. As protein: CASSLLSERSYTF.

This clonotype was counted at least ten times. The chain has TRBV4-3 and TRBJ2-7; 11 nucleotides align to TRBD2. J gave up 3 bases and V 0 bases, and 4 bases lay outside the gene matches. There are 16 residues in the CDR3. Germline V CDR1 and CDR2: LGHNA, YSLEER. The CDR3 spells CASSQEIAGGLYEQYF. The CDR3 DNA sequence: TGCGCCAGCAGCCAAGAAATAGCGGGGGGGCTCTACGAGCAGTACTTC.

Points on this clonotype: This may come from a read error, since a much larger clone is one base off. The chain recombines TRBV28 with TRBJ1-6, with D hard to call. Germline V gives CDR1 MDHEN, CDR2 SYDVKM. V lost 6 bases to trimming and J lost 10 bases, with 16 bases between them. The CDR3 is 14 amino acids. CDR3 in amino acids: CASRLATVGSPLHF. In DNA, the CDR3 is TGTGCCAGCAGGTTGGCCACGGTAGGGTCACCCCTCCACTTT.

The chain has TRBV20-1 and TRBJ1-2, with 7 nucleotides matching TRBD1. From germline, CDR1 is DFQATT and CDR2 SNEGSKA (reference sequence). This CDR3 is 12 amino acids long. The V segment lost 6 bases and the J segment 2 bases; nucleotides outside the gene matches: 3. The CDR3 DNA follows: TGCAGTGCAGAGACAGGGAACTATGGCTACACCTTC. This encodes CSAETGNYGYTF.

The V gene is TRBV6-1, the J gene TRBJ2-3; D is ambiguous. This CDR3 comprises 15 residues. Deletions cut 1 base from V and 1 base from J, with 9 bases between. Germline V gene lookup returns CDR1 MNHNS and CDR2 SASEGT. The CDR3 sequence: CASSEGGGRTDTQYF. The DNA for the CDR3 is TGTGCCAGCAGTGAAGGTGGCGGCCGCACAGATACGCAGTATTTT.

In its sample, this clonotype was seen many times. CDR3 sequence: CASTSTLQANQPQHF. CDR3 nucleotide sequence: TGTGCCAGTACCTCAACGTTGCAGGCCAATCAGCCCCAGCATTTT. The V gene is TRBV19, the J gene TRBJ1-5; no clear D gene. V was shortened by 7 bases and J by 3 bases, with 16 bases between the two germline ends. The CDR3 length is 15 residues. Germline V gives CDR1 LNHDA, CDR2 SQIVND (reference sequence).

As concerns this clonotype: Germline is not matched at one junction end, which may reflect a read error. The chain joins TRBV29-1 to TRBJ2-5; 15 positions agree with TRBD2. The CDR3 spans 14 residues. CDR1 is SQVTM and CDR2 is ANQGSEA in the germline V gene. The CDR3 protein is CSVDRTSGGETQYF. The DNA of the CDR3 is TGCAGCGTCGACCGGACTAGCGGGGGGGAGACCCAGTACTTT.

This clonotype was observed at least ten times. V usage is TRBV5-6 and J usage is TRBJ2-4, with D possibly being TRBD1 or TRBD2 (6 bases each). The ends were cut back, 3 bases at V and 14 bases at J, with 15 bases in the middle. This CDR3 is 12 amino acids long. The germline V gene has CDR1 SGHDT and CDR2 YYEEEE. The CDR3 nucleotides are TGTGCCAGCAGCTCAAGAAGGGGGGCGGAGTACTTC. Encoded protein: CASSSRRGAEYF. Looking up the rest from reference TRBV5-6 and TRBJ2-4 gives the full variable domain: DAGVTQSPTHLIKTRGQQVTLRCSPKSGHDTVSWYQQALGQGPQFIFQYYEEEERQRGNFPDRFSGHQFPNYSSELNVNALLLGDSALYLCASSSRRGAEYFGAGTRLSVL.

This clonotype showed up many times. CDR3 protein: CASSYSGPDGVYGYTF. The CDR3 DNA sequence: TGTGCCAGCAGTTACTCGGGACCAGACGGGGTCTATGGCTACACCTTC. The V gene is TRBV6-2 or TRBV6-3, the J gene TRBJ1-2, with D perhaps matching TRBD1 (5 bases). Germline V gives CDR1 MNHEY, CDR2 SVGEGT. Trimming cost V 0 bases and J 4 bases, with 15 bases left between them. The CDR3 covers 16 residues.

About this clonotype itself: An end of the junction differs from the germline gene, which may be a read error. This sequence joins TRBV6-2 or TRBV6-3 and TRBJ2-5, with 9 bases fitting TRBD2. Germline-derived CDR1 and CDR2 are MNHEY and SVGEGT. The CDR3 length is 12 residues. CDR3 protein: CASRRGGETRYF. The DNA for the CDR3 is TGTGCCAGCAGGCGGGGGGGAGAGACCCGGTACTTC.